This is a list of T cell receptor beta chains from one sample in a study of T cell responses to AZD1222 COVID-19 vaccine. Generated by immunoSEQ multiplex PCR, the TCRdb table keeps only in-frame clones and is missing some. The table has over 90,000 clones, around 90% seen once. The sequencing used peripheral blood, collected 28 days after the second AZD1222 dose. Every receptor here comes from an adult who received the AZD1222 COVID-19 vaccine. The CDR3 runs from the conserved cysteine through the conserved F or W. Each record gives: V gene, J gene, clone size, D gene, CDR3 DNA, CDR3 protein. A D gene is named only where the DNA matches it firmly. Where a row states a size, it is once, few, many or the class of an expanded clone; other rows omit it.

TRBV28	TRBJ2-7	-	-	TGTGCCAGCAGTTTGAACGGGGTTAGCTCCTACGAGCAGTACTTC	CASSLNGVSSYEQYF
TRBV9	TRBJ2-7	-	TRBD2	TGTGCCAGCAGCCCCGACGGGATAGCGGGGAGCTCCTACGAGCAGTACTTC	CASSPDGIAGSSYEQYF
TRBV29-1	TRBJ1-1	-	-	TGCAGCGTTGACCAGAACACTGAAGCTTTCTTT	CSVDQNTEAFF
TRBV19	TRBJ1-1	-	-	TGTGCCAGTAGTATTTCCAGGGGATTTGGTGAAGCTTTCTTT	CASSISRGFGEAFF
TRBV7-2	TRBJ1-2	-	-	TGTGCCAGCAGCTTAGCCCTCGGGACCCGCGTGGGAGGCTACACCTTC	CASSLALGTRVGGYTF
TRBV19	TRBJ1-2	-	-	TGTGCCAGTAGTATATCAGACAACAACTATGGCTACACCTTC	CASSISDNNYGYTF
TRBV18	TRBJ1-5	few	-	TGTGCCAGCTCACTTGAGGGGCCTTATAGCAATCAGCCCCAGCATTTT	CASSLEGPYSNQPQHF
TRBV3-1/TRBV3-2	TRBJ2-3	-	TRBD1	TGTGCCAGCAGCCAACAGGGGGCGATCGGAGATACGCAGTATTTT	CASSQQGAIGDTQYF
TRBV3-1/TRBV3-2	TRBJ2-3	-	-	TGTGCCAGCAGCCTTTCCGGTACGCAGTATTTT	CASSLSGTQYF
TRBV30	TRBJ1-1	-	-	TGTGCCTGGAGTGTAGGTGGGTTAGTCACTGAAGCTTTCTTT	CAWSVGGLVTEAFF